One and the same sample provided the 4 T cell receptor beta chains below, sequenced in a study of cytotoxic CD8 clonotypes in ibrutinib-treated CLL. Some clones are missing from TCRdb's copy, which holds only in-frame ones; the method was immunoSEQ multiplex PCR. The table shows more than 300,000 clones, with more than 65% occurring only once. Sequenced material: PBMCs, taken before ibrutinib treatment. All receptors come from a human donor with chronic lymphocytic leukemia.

The CDR3 nucleotides read TGTGCCAGCAGTTTATCGGGACTAACCCATTACGAGCAGTACTTC. Amino acid sequence: CASSLSGLTHYEQYF. The rearrangement links TRBV27 to TRBJ2-7; the match to TRBD2 covers 7 bases. This CDR3 region has 15 residues. V shed 0 bases, J shed 4 bases, and the junction held 6 bases outside the gene matches. CDR1 MNHEY and CDR2 SMNVEV come from the germline V gene (reference sequence).

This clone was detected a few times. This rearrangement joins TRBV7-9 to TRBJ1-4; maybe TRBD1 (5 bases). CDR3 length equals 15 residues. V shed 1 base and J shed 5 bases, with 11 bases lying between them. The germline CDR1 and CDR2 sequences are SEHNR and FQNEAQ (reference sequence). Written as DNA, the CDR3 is TGTGCCAGCAGCTTAGTGGGACTGCAAAATGAAAAACTGTTTTTT. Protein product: CASSLVGLQNEKLFF.

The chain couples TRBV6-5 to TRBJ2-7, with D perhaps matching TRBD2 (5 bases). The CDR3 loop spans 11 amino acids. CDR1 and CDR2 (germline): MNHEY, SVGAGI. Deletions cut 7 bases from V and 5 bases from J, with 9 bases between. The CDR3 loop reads CASTSGDEQYF. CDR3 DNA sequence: TGTGCCAGCACCTCCGGGGACGAGCAGTACTTC.

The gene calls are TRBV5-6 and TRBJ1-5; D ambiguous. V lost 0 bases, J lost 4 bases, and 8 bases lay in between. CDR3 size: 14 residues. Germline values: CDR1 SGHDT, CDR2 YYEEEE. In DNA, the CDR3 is TGTGCCAGCAGCTTGGCGTGGGGAAATCAGCCCCAGCATTTT. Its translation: CASSLAWGNQPQHF.